This TCR beta chain appears in the sequencing data of a study of T cell repertoires in cytomegalovirus infection. Study details: Public TCR beta signature analysis indicated the presence of both CMV infection and matching HLA type. Findings and limits, study-wide: In two of eight donors, the top clonotype was HLA-C-restricted CMV-specific. Summed public TCR beta family frequency identified CMV carriers bearing the relevant HLA.

Many counts were recorded for this clonotype. What it binds is not known. From the reads, TCRdb called clonotypes with MiXCR, one entry per CDR3 protein. This sample yields some 180,000 distinct CDR3 sequences, of which roughly 9% are seen a single time; roughly 5.1% belongs to the top ten. The CDR3 loop spans 15 amino acids. Germline V gene lookup returns CDR1 SGHTA and CDR2 FQGTGA. J lost 2 bases, V lost 4 bases, and 6 bases had no gene match. This sequence originates from a human donor in good health (CMV status not recorded). Some clones in this sample may be carry-over from other donors' samples. The sequencing input was PBMCs. The chain joins TRBV7-3 to TRBJ2-7; the match to TRBD2 covers 9 bases. CDR3: CASSSEASGTYEQYF. Written as DNA, the CDR3 is TGTGCCAGCAGCTCGGAGGCTAGCGGGACCTACGAGCAGTACTTC.